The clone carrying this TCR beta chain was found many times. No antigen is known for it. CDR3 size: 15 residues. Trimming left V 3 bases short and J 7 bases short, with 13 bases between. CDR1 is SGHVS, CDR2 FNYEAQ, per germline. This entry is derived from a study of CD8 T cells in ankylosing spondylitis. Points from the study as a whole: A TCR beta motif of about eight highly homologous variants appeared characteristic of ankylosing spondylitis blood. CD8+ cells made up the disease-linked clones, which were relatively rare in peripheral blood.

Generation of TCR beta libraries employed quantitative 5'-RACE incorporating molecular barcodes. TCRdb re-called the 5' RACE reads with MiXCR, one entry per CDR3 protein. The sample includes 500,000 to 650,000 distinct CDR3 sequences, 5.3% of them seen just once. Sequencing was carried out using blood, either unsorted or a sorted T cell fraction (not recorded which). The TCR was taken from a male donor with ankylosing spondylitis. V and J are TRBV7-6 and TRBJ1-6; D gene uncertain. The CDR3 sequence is CASSLAGEVNSPLHF. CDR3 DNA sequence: TGTGCCAGCAGCTTGGCCGGGGAAGTGAATTCACCCCTCCACTTT.